This T cell receptor (beta chain) was captured in a study of blood T cell repertoires in COVID-19. Overall study: Acute and convalescent COVID-19 samples came from the United States, Italy and Spain. Sample material is recorded as cDNA or gDNA derived from T cells, B-cell-depleted T cells, or PBMCs.

Germline CDR1 is MNHEY and CDR2 is SVGAGI. The length of the CDR3 is 14 residues. V lost 4 bases and J 2 bases, leaving 12 bases between the germline ends. Per the authors' pipeline: Counts of nucleated cells, estimated from reference gene primer amplification, were obtained. Clones were sequenced by immunoSEQ multiplex PCR, and TCRdb holds only the in-frame ones, with some missing. That table supplies the V and J calls and clone size; D and trimming were determined from the DNA. The sample holds roughly 93,000 clones, 87% seen once. Sequenced sample: peripheral blood. The origin of this receptor is a human donor in a cohort sampled during active COVID-19. V is TRBV6-5 and J is TRBJ2-7, with D hard to call. This CDR3 reads CASSSPLSTYEQYF. The CDR3, as DNA: TGTGCCAGCAGTTCCCCGTTGAGCACCTACGAGCAGTACTTC.